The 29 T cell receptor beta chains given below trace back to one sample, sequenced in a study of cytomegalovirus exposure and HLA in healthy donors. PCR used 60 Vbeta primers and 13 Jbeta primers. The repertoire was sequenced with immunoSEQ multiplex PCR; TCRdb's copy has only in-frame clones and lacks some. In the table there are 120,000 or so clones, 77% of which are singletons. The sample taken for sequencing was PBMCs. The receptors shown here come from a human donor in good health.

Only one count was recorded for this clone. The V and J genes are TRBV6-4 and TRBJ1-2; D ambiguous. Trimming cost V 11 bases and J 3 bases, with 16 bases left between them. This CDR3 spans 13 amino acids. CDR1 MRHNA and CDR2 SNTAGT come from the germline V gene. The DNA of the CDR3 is TGTGCCTCCCCGAGTCCCGCTTACTATGGCTACACCTTC. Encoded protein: CASPSPAYYGYTF.

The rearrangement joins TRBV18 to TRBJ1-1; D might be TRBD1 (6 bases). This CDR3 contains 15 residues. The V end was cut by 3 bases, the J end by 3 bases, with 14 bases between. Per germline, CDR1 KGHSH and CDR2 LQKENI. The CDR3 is CASSPQKGGDTEAFF. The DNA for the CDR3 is TGTGCCAGCTCACCCCAGAAGGGGGGGGACACTGAAGCTTTCTTT. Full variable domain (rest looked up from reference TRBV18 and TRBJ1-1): NAGVMQNPRHLVRRRGQEARLRCSPMKGHSHVYWYRQLPEEGLKFMVYLQKENIIDESGMPKERFSAEFPKEGPSILRIQQVVRGDSAAYFCASSPQKGGDTEAFFGQGTRLTVV.

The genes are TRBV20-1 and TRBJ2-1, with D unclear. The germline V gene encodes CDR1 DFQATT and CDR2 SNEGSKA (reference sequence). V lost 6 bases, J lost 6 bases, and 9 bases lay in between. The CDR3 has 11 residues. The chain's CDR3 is CSAGPSNEQFF. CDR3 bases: TGCAGTGCGGGCCCCTCCAATGAGCAGTTCTTC.

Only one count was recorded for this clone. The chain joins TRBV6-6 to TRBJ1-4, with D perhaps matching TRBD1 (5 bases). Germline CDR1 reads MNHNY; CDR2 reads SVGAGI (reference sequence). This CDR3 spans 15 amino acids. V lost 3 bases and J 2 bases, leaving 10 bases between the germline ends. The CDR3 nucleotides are TGTGCCAGCAGTTATTATGGGGGGACTAATGAAAAACTGTTTTTT. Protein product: CASSYYGGTNEKLFF.

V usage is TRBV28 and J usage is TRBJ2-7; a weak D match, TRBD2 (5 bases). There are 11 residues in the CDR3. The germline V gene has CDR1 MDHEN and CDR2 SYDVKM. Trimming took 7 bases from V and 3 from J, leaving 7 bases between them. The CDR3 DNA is TGTGCCAGCACTCGGGGCTACGAGCAGTACTTC. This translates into CASTRGYEQYF.

The CDR3 region has the DNA TGTGCCAGCAGCTTAAGTCCTACGCTGGCCCGGGACAGAGACTATGGCTACACCTTC. Translated, it gives CASSLSPTLARDRDYGYTF. The chain is built from TRBV11-2 and TRBJ1-2; TRBD1 matches 7 bases. V was pared by 2 bases and J by 3 bases, with 18 bases of the junction left unmatched. The germline CDR1 and CDR2 sequences are SGHAT and FQNNGV. The CDR3 is 19 amino acids.

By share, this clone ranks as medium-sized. DNA of the CDR3: TGCGCCATCGGGGGAGGCGGGCGCCGCTATGAGCAGTTCTTC. Amino acids: CAIGGGGRRYEQFF. V usage is TRBV10-1 and J usage is TRBJ2-1; D possibly corresponds to TRBD2 (6 bases). Trimming pared 10 bases from V and 8 bases from J, leaving 21 bases between. CDR1 WNHNN and CDR2 SYGVQD come from the germline V gene (reference sequence). CDR3 size: 14 residues.

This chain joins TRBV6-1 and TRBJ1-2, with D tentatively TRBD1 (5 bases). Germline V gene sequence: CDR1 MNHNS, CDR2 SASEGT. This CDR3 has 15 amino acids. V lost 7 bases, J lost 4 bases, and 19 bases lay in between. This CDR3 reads CASTLQVSASYGYTF. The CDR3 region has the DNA TGTGCCAGCACGCTACAGGTTTCAGCTAGCTATGGCTACACCTTC.

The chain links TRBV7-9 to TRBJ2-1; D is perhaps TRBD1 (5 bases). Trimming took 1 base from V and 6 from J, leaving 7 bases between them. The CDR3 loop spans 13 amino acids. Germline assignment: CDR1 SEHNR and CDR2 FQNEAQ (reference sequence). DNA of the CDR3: TGTGCCAGCAGCTTAGGCAGGGTCAATGAGCAGTTCTTC. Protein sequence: CASSLGRVNEQFF.

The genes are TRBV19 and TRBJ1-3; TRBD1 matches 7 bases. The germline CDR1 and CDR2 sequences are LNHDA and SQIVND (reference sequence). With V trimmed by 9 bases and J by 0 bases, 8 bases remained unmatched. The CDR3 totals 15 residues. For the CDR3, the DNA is TGTGCCAGCGAGGGACAGTGGGTCTCTGGAAACACCATATATTTT. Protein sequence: CASEGQWVSGNTIYF.

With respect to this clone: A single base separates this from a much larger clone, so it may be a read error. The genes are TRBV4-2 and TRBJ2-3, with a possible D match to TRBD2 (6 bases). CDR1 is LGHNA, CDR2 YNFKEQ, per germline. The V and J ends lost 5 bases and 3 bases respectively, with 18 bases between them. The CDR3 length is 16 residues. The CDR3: CASSSGLTEGTDTQYF. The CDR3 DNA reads TGTGCCAGCAGCTCAGGACTAACGGAGGGGACAGATACGCAGTATTTT.

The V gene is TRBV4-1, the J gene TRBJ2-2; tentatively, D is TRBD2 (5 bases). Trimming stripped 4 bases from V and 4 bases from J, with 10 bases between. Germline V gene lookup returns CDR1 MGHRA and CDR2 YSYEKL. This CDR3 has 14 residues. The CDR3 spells CASSPSEGTGELFF. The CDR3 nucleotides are TGCGCCAGCAGCCCCTCAGAGGGCACCGGGGAGCTGTTTTTT.

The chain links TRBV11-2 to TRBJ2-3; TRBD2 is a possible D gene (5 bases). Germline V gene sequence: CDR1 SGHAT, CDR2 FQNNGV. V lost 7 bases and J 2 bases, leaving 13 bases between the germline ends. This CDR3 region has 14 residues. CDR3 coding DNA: TGTGCCAGCAAAGAGGGCCTGATCACAGATACGCAGTATTTT. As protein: CASKEGLITDTQYF.

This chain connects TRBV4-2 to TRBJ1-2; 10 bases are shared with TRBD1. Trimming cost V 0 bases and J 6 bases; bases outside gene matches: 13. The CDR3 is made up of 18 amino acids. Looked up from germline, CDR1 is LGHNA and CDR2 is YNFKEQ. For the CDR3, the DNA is TGTGCCAGCAGCCAAGACCTGATGGTCCCGACAGGGGGCAATGGCTACACCTTC. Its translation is CASSQDLMVPTGGNGYTF.

The CDR3 loop is CASRRVLAGEWSEQYF. The CDR3 DNA reads TGTGCCAGCAGAAGGGTCCTAGCGGGAGAGTGGAGCGAGCAGTACTTC. The chain has TRBV21-1 and TRBJ2-7; TRBD2, the D gene given by the table, was not confirmed from the DNA. TRBV21-1 is marked as a pseudogene. The CDR3 has 16 residues.

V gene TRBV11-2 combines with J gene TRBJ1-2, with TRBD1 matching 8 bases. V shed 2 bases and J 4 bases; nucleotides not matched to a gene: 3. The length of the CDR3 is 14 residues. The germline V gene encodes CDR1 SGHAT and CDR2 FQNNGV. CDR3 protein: CASSLQGASYGYTF. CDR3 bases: TGTGCCAGCAGCTTACAGGGGGCGAGCTATGGCTACACCTTC.

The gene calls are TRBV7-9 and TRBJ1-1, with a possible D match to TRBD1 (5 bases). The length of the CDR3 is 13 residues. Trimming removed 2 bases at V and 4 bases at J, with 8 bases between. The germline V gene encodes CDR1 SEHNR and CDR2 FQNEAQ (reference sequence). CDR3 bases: TGTGCCAGCAGCTTATCGGGGGGCACTGAAGCTTTCTTT. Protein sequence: CASSLSGGTEAFF.

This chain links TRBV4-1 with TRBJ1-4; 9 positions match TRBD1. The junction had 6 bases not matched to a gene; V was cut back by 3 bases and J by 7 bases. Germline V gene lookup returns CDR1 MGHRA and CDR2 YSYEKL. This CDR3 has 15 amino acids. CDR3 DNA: TGCGCCAGCAGCCAGGACGGGACAGGGAGTGAAAAACTGTTTTTT. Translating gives CASSQDGTGSEKLFF.

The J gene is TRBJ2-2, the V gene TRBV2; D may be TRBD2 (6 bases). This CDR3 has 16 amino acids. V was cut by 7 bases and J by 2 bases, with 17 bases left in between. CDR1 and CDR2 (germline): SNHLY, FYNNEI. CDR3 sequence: CASTVNGSPNTGELFF. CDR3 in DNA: TGTGCCAGCACAGTTAACGGGAGCCCTAACACCGGGGAGCTGTTTTTT.

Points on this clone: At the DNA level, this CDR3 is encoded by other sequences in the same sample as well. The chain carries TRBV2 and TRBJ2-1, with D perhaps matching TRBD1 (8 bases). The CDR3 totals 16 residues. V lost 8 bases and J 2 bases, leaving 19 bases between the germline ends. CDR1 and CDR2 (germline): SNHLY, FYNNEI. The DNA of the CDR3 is TGTGCCAGCGCCAGAGCGGGACAGGCAGCCTACAATGAGCAGTTCTTC. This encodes CASARAGQAAYNEQFF.

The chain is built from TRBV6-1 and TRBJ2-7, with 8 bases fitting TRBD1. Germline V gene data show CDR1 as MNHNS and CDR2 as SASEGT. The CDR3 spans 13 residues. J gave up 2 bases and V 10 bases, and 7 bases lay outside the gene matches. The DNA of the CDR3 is TGTGCCATCCCGACAGGGGAAGCCTACGAGCAGTACTTC. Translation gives CAIPTGEAYEQYF.

The CDR3 coding sequence is TGTGCCAGCAGCTCGGGACTAGCGGGAGCCAACGTCCTGACTTTC. This translates into CASSSGLAGANVLTF. This rearrangement joins TRBV7-3 to TRBJ2-6, with 13 bases matching TRBD2. This CDR3 is 15 amino acids long. The germline V gene encodes CDR1 SGHTA and CDR2 FQGTGA. After removal of 4 bases from V and 7 bases from J, the junction contained 1 base not matched to a gene. Using reference TRBV7-3 and TRBJ2-6 for the parts outside the CDR3, the full variable domain is GAGVSQTPSNKVTEKGKYVELRCDPISGHTALYWYRQSLGQGPEFLIYFQGTGAADDSGLPNDRFFAVRPEGSVSTLKIQRTERGDSAVYLCASSSGLAGANVLTFGAGSRLTVL.

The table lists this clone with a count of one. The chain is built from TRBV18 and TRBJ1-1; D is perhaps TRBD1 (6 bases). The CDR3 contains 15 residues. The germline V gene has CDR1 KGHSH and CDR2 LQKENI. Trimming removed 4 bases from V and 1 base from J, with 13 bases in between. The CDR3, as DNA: TGTGCCAGCTCACGTTTTAACAGGGAGAACACTGAAGCTTTCTTT. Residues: CASSRFNRENTEAFF.

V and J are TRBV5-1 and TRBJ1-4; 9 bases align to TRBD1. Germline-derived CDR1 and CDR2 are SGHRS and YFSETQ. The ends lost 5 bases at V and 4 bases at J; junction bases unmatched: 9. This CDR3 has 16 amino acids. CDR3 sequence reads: CASSYGPGQGNEKLFF. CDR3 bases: TGCGCCAGCAGTTACGGTCCGGGACAGGGTAATGAAAAACTGTTTTTT.

CDR3 protein: CASSLEVGISSTGELFF. For the CDR3, the DNA is TGTGCCAGCAGCTTGGAGGTGGGCATATCGTCCACCGGGGAGCTGTTTTTT. The genes are TRBV5-6 and TRBJ2-2; D gene uncertain. Germline CDR1 reads SGHDT; CDR2 reads YYEEEE. The germline V and J ends were trimmed by 0 bases and 4 bases, with 16 bases remaining between them. The CDR3 totals 17 residues.

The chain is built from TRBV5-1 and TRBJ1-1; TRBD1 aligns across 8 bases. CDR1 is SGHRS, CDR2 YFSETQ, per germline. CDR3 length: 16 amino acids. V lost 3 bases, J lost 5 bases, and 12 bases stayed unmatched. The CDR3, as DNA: TGCGCCAGCAGCTCCGGGACAGGACTCATGGGAACTGAAGCTTTCTTT. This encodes CASSSGTGLMGTEAFF.

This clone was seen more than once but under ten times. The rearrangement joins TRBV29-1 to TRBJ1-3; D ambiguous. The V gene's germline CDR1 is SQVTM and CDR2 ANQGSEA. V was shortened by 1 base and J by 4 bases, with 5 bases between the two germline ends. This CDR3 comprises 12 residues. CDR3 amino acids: CSVEGAGNTIYF. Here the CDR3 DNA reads TGCAGCGTTGAAGGGGCGGGAAACACCATATATTTT.

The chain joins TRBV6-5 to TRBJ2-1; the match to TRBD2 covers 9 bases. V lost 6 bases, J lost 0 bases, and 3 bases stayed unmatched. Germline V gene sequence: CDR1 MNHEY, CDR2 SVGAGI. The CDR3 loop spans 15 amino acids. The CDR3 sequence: CASSLSGGSYNEQFF. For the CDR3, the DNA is TGTGCCAGCAGCCTTAGCGGGGGCTCCTACAATGAGCAGTTCTTC.

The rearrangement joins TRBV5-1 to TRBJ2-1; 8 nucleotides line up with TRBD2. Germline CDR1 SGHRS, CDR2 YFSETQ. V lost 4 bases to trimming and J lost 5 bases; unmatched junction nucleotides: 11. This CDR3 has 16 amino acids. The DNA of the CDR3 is TGCGCCAGCAGCCTAAAGTTGGGACTAGAAGACAATGAGCAGTTCTTC. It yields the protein CASSLKLGLEDNEQFF.